This T cell receptor (beta chain) was retrieved from a study of shared clonotypes between healthy human individuals. Study details: The plates for each donor numbered three CD4 naive, three CD4 memory, two CD8 naive and one CD8 memory.

Germline V CDR1 and CDR2: SGHRS, YFSETQ. The V end lost 0 bases, the J end lost 9 bases, and 16 bases lay between the germline ends. The CDR3 contains 15 residues. Study-wide findings and caveats: Despite large depth, sorted-subset datasets appeared incompletely sequenced.

Deep-level running was used for the assay. Profiling relied on immunoSEQ multiplex PCR, and the TCRdb table lists in-frame clones only, not all of them. The sample carries over a million clones, approximately 98.5% recorded once. Points on this clone: Antigen: not known.

The V gene is TRBV5-1, the J gene TRBJ2-1; weak D call: TRBD1 (6 bases). The sequenced sample consisted of naive CD4+ T cells sorted from blood. Subset in this sample: CD45RA+ positively selected. This TCR derives from a man aged 30 to 39 in good health. CDR3 DNA sequence: TGCGCCAGCAGCTTGGAGGGCAGCCAAGGGGGTGAGCAGTTCTTC. Its protein is CASSLEGSQGGEQFF.